This T cell receptor beta chain was captured in a study of blood T cell repertoires in COVID-19. Across the whole study: T cells, B-cell-depleted T cells, or PBMCs supplied cDNA or gDNA.

The study assigned cohorts using participant-reported clinical history. The germline V and J ends were trimmed by 5 bases and 1 base, with 11 bases remaining between them. This CDR3 is 14 amino acids long. CDR1 is SEHNR and CDR2 is FQNEAQ in the germline V gene (reference sequence). This clone was seen more than once but under ten times. Produced via immunoSEQ multiplex PCR; TCRdb's table is partial and in-frame only. The sample lists fewer than 200,000 clones, approximately 80% seen once, with around 15% in the top ten. The J gene is TRBJ1-1, the V gene TRBV7-9, with TRBD1 as a possible D gene (6 bases). This sequence originates from a man between 50 and 59 years old who had recovered from COVID-19. Sequencing was done on a sample of PBMCs or T cells enriched from blood (not recorded which). In nucleotides, the CDR3 is TGTGCCAGCAGCCGGGAACAGGGGAACACTGAAGCTTTCTTT. Translated, it gives CASSREQGNTEAFF.